Listed below are T cell receptor beta chains from one sample, sequenced in a study of beta chain features in type 1 diabetes. Repertoires were generated with immunoSEQ multiplex PCR, while TCRdb's copy carries only in-frame clones and drops some. The sample holds about 700,000 clones, about an eighth seen once. Sequenced: naive CD4+ T cells from blood. These receptors came from a man aged 18 to 29 with type 1 diabetes. Each CDR3 is given with its conserved first and last residue.

j_call v_call cdr3_aa
TRBJ2-3 TRBV10-3 CAISVRGIADTQYF
TRBJ1-5 TRBV18 CASSLWDRDQPQHF
TRBJ1-1 TRBV27 CASSSTVNTEAFF
TRBJ2-3 TRBV15 CATSAQPGDTQYF
TRBJ2-7 TRBV7-9 CASSSANEQYF
TRBJ1-6 TRBV30 CAWSVSRQGAESPLHF
TRBJ2-1 TRBV7-8 CASSTGGTVWNEQFF
TRBJ1-1 TRBV5-6 CASSSGPAMETEAFF
TRBJ1-2 TRBV19 CASSPEDRVISTNYGYTF
TRBJ2-7 TRBV10-3 CAASSGGVEQYF
TRBJ2-5 TRBV18 CASSPLDGEETQYF
TRBJ2-4 TRBV5-5 CASSTGLQAPLAKNIQYF
TRBJ1-5 TRBV19 CASTRGQALIEPQHF
TRBJ2-7 TRBV19 CASSNAALYEQYF
TRBJ2-7 TRBV7-8 CASSLGLAGSYEQYF
TRBJ2-5 TRBV6-1 CASSEGGAGQETQYF
TRBJ1-1 TRBV30 CAWGPTGRTEAFF
TRBJ1-6 TRBV9 CASTSGVGLEHSPLHF
TRBJ2-2 TRBV25-1 CASSPPGGGTGELFF
TRBJ2-1 TRBV20-1 CSARLSYEQFF
TRBJ2-3 TRBV6-5 CASSYSDSSTDTQYF
TRBJ2-7 TRBV28 CASSRQVAGYEQYF
TRBJ1-6 TRBV10-3 CAISGSPAANSPLHF
TRBJ2-1 TRBV6-6 CASSPLASSYNEQFF
TRBJ1-1 TRBV7-3 CASSPQGAANTEAFF
TRBJ2-7 TRBV7-9 CASSPMLWGSDPSEQYF
TRBJ1-5 TRBV18 CASSPSMDNQPQHF
TRBJ1-6 TRBV4-1 CASSLTAKESPLHF
TRBJ1-1 TRBV5-1 CASSPGGTQGQNTEAFF
TRBJ2-1 TRBV4-1 CASSRPGNEQFF
TRBJ1-1 TRBV28 CASARDGTEAFF
TRBJ1-2 TRBV19 CASIIPGQAYGYTF
TRBJ2-3 TRBV10-3 CAIKYSSTDTQYF
TRBJ2-3 TRBV9 CASTSGQPTDTQYF
TRBJ2-2 TRBV7-7 CASSLSGTGELFF
TRBJ2-5 TRBV7-9 CASSLQDVETQYF
TRBJ1-1 TRBV6-4 CASSATGNTEAFF
TRBJ1-3 TRBV28 CASILGSSGNTIYF
TRBJ1-2 TRBV18 CASSPQDRPNYGYTF
TRBJ1-1 TRBV29-1 CGTAMIMNTEAFF
TRBJ2-2 TRBV7-8 CASSLGGGVANTGELFF
TRBJ1-1 TRBV11-2 CASSLVRGQGFEAFF
TRBJ1-1 TRBV10-3 CASTGQGNTEAFF
TRBJ2-2 TRBV30 CAHGSFTGELFF
TRBJ2-1 TRBV9 CASSVGKLYNEQFF
TRBJ1-2 TRBV9 CASSVTPGTANYGYTF
TRBJ2-1 TRBV5-4 CASSLGTSSEQFF
TRBJ1-1 TRBV19 CASSRGQEIDAEAFF
TRBJ1-1 TRBV2 CAIGQGPMNTEAFF
TRBJ2-7 TRBV28 CASRRDSSYEQYF
TRBJ2-3 TRBV29-1 CSVQTQQGGLTDTQYF
TRBJ2-7 TRBV27 CASSSAGQGVHEQYF
TRBJ1-1 TRBV30 CASDNTEAFF
TRBJ1-1 TRBV19 CASTATLLNTEAFF
TRBJ1-1 TRBV6-5 CASSHRDYNTEAFF